The 30 T cell receptor beta chains given below trace back to one sample, sequenced in a study of vaccination effects on CD4 cells after COVID-19. These TCRs' antigens remain unknown. Sequencing followed a ViraFEST assay step that expanded antigen-specific CD4+ T cells with viral peptide pools. Investigators separated out CD4+ T cells once approximately 9 days of culture had passed. Convalescent patients had PCR-confirmed SARS-CoV-2 infection between March and December 2020. The table came from immunoSEQ multiplex PCR; TCRdb's copy has only in-frame clones and leaves some out. The data show 26,000 or so clones, 75% to 80% seen once. Source: CD4+ T cells from PBMCs cultured with HCoV-NL63 spike peptides, taken before COVID-19 vaccination. These receptors all stem from a human donor who had a prior SARS-CoV-2 infection.

The chain employs TRBV6-5 and TRBJ2-7; D unclear. There are 13 residues in the CDR3. V was clipped by 10 bases and J by 6 bases, with 19 bases between them. Per the germline V gene, CDR1 is MNHEY and CDR2 is SVGAGI. The CDR3 sequence: CATWRSIIGEQYF. The CDR3 DNA is TGTGCCACCTGGCGGTCAATCATTGGCGAGCAGTACTTC.

This clone was observed once. The V and J genes are TRBV4-1 and TRBJ1-4, with unresolved D. The V gene's germline CDR1 is MGHRA and CDR2 YSYEKL. V was shortened by 4 bases and J by 11 bases, with 17 bases between the two germline ends. The CDR3 is 14 residues long. This CDR3 is CASSPVFRIVKLFF. Written as DNA, the CDR3 is TGCGCCAGCAGCCCAGTCTTTAGAATTGTTAAACTGTTTTTT.

The chain combines TRBV7-3 with TRBJ2-1; 10 bases match TRBD1. CDR3 length equals 16 residues. CDR1 and CDR2 (germline): SGHTA, FQGTGA. Losses at the gene ends were 2 bases for V and 2 bases for J; bases not matched to a gene: 3. CDR3 sequence reads: CASSLHGTGAYNEQFF. The CDR3 DNA is TGTGCCAGCAGCTTACACGGGACAGGGGCCTACAATGAGCAGTTCTTC.

V and J are TRBV2 and TRBJ2-1; D may match TRBD1 or TRBD2 (5 bases each). V was cut by 11 bases and J by 2 bases, with 16 bases left in between. CDR1 is SNHLY, CDR2 FYNNEI, per germline. CDR3 length: 14 amino acids. The CDR3 protein is CASSRDGTYNEQFF. Here the CDR3 DNA reads TGTGCCTCTTCAAGGGACGGAACCTACAATGAGCAGTTCTTC.

The CDR3 reads CASSGDRDSTDTQYF. The CDR3 DNA follows: TGTGCCAGCAGTGGGGACAGGGACAGCACAGATACGCAGTATTTT. The V gene is TRBV2, the J gene TRBJ2-3; 9 bases agree with TRBD1. This CDR3 is 15 amino acids long. CDR1 is SNHLY, CDR2 FYNNEI, per germline. V was clipped by 4 bases and J by 0 bases; unmatched bases: 2.

The chain couples TRBV7-6 to TRBJ2-3; possibly TRBD1 or TRBD2 for D (7 bases each). V gave up 3 bases and J gave up 2 bases, with 15 bases separating them. Germline V gene sequence: CDR1 SGHVS, CDR2 FNYEAQ. This CDR3 region has 16 residues. The CDR3 DNA is TGTGCCAGCAGCTTTTCAGGGGGGGCCCTCACAGATACGCAGTATTTT. It codes for CASSFSGGALTDTQYF.

The chain employs TRBV7-6 and TRBJ2-3; 11 bases map to TRBD2. The germline V gene encodes CDR1 SGHVS and CDR2 FNYEAQ. J lost 6 bases, V lost 6 bases, and 8 bases had no gene match. The CDR3 is 15 residues long. The CDR3 nucleotides read TGTGCCAGCAGGCCTACTAGCGGGAGAGGGGATACGCAGTATTTT. Protein: CASRPTSGRGDTQYF.

The sample holds a few counts of this clone. V is TRBV3-1 (or the pseudogene TRBV3-2) and J is TRBJ1-6; D gene unclear. V lost 4 bases, J lost 9 bases, and 10 bases lay in between. The CDR3 consists of 13 residues. Germline lookup yields CDR1 LGHDT and CDR2 YNNKEL (reference sequence). Written as DNA, the CDR3 is TGTGCCAGCAGCCCCACGAGGGTTTCACCCCTCCACTTT. Protein product: CASSPTRVSPLHF.

The chain combines TRBV11-1 with TRBJ2-5, with D hard to call. Germline values: CDR1 SGHAT, CDR2 FQDESV (reference sequence). The CDR3 contains 14 residues. V was shortened by 5 bases and J by 3 bases, with 13 bases between the two germline ends. Written as DNA, the CDR3 is TGTGCCAGCAGCCCGATGGCATCGAAAGAGACCCAGTACTTC. Its translation: CASSPMASKETQYF.

The rearrangement joins TRBV9 to TRBJ2-1, with 9 bases identical to TRBD2. In germline, CDR1 is SGDLS, CDR2 YYNGEE. This CDR3 is built from 15 residues. Unmatched junction bases numbered 6, after V lost 0 bases and J lost 8 bases. The CDR3 is CASSVVGTSTDEQFF. For the CDR3, the DNA is TGTGCCAGCAGCGTAGTCGGGACTAGCACGGATGAGCAGTTCTTC. Together with reference TRBV9 and TRBJ2-1, the CDR3 gives the full variable domain: DSGVTQTPKHLITATGQRVTLRCSPRSGDLSVYWYQQSLDQGLQFLIQYYNGEERAKGNILERFSAQQFPDLHSELNLSSLELGDSALYFCASSVVGTSTDEQFFGPGTRLTVL.

The chain employs TRBV12-5 and TRBJ2-1; 10 bases agree with TRBD2. The J segment lost 6 bases and the V segment lost 4 bases, leaving 9 bases of the junction unmatched. CDR3 size: 16 residues. Germline CDR1 reads LGHNT; CDR2 reads FRNRAP. The CDR3 DNA reads as TGTGCTAGTGGTTCGCCCCTAGCGGGGGCCACCAATGAGCAGTTCTTC. It translates to CASGSPLAGATNEQFF. Together with reference TRBV12-5 and TRBJ2-1, the CDR3 gives the full variable domain: DARVTQTPRHKVTEMGQEVTMRCQPILGHNTVFWYRQTMMQGLELLAYFRNRAPLDDSGMPKDRFSAEMPDATLATLKIQPSEPRDSAVYFCASGSPLAGATNEQFFGPGTRLTVL.

The gene calls are TRBV2 and TRBJ1-5; D uncertain. The CDR3 covers 14 residues. Germline CDR1 SNHLY, CDR2 FYNNEI. Between the trimmed V and J ends, which lost 5 bases and 2 bases, there was a span of 10 bases. CDR3 region: CASSLRVGNQPQHF. The CDR3, as DNA: TGTGCCAGCAGTTTGAGGGTGGGCAATCAGCCCCAGCATTTT. Together with reference TRBV2 and TRBJ1-5, the CDR3 gives the full variable domain: EPEVTQTPSHQVTQMGQEVILRCVPISNHLYFYWYRQILGQKVEFLVSFYNNEISEKSEIFDDQFSVERPDGSNFTLKIRSTKLEDSAMYFCASSLRVGNQPQHFGDGTRLSIL.

This chain connects TRBV2 to TRBJ2-2, with TRBD1 matching over 7 bases. V lost 7 bases and J lost 1; bases outside the gene matches: 6. The CDR3 sequence is 15 residues long. Germline CDR1 is SNHLY and CDR2 is FYNNEI. CDR3 protein: CASNKGQENTGELFF. CDR3 DNA: TGTGCCAGCAACAAAGGACAGGAGAACACCGGGGAGCTGTTTTTT.

The gene calls are TRBV30 and TRBJ1-2, with 11 bases matching TRBD1. V lost 1 base and J lost 6; bases outside the gene matches: 1. From germline, CDR1 is GTSNPN and CDR2 SVGIG (reference sequence). The CDR3 sequence is 13 residues long. The CDR3 nucleotides read TGTGCCTGGAGTGCGGGACAGGGGGATGGCTACACCTTC. Translated: CAWSAGQGDGYTF. The variable domain in full, with the rest retrieved from reference TRBV30 and TRBJ1-2, is SQTIHQWPATLVQPVGSPLSLECTVEGTSNPNLYWYRQAAGRGLQLLFYSVGIGQISSEVPQNLSASRPQDRQFILSSKKLLLSDSGFYLCAWSAGQGDGYTFGSGTRLTVV.

The chain joins TRBV5-1 to TRBJ2-5; possibly TRBD1 for D (6 bases). Germline V gives CDR1 SGHRS, CDR2 YFSETQ. Trimming cost V 0 bases and J 5 bases, with 17 bases left between them. The CDR3 loop spans 16 amino acids. The CDR3 DNA is TGCGCCAGCAGCTTGGGGGGGCTTCCAAAAGGGGAGACCCAGTACTTC. Protein product: CASSLGGLPKGETQYF.

The rearrangement links TRBV9 to TRBJ1-3, with D perhaps matching TRBD1 (5 bases). V was shortened by 3 bases and J by 0 bases, with 19 bases between the two germline ends. Germline values: CDR1 SGDLS, CDR2 YYNGEE. The CDR3 consists of 18 residues. CDR3: CASSATGRGLYSGNTIYF. CDR3 DNA: TGTGCCAGCAGCGCCACCGGAAGGGGCCTTTACTCTGGAAACACCATATATTTT.

J is TRBJ2-3 and V is TRBV5-1; TRBD2 matches 11 bases. V gave up 4 bases and J gave up 2 bases; unmatched junction bases: 6. The germline CDR1 and CDR2 sequences are SGHRS and YFSETQ. This CDR3 contains 16 residues. The CDR3 is CASSPLAGGNTDTQYF. For the CDR3, the DNA is TGCGCCAGCAGCCCGTTAGCGGGAGGGAACACAGATACGCAGTATTTT.

This clone is deemed medium-sized. The gene calls are TRBV13 and TRBJ1-2; TRBD1 matches at 9 bases. The germline V gene has CDR1 PRHDT and CDR2 FYEKMQ (reference sequence). V was clipped by 6 bases and J by 3 bases; unmatched bases: 14. The CDR3 contains 17 residues. CDR3 sequence reads: CASRRYLTRDRDYGYTF. Here the CDR3 DNA reads TGTGCCAGCAGACGTTATTTAACCCGGGACAGGGACTATGGCTACACCTTC. Full variable domain (remainder filled in from reference TRBV13 and TRBJ1-2): AAGVIQSPRHLIKEKRETATLKCYPIPRHDTVYWYQQGPGQDPQFLISFYEKMQSDKGSIPDRFSAQQFSDYHSELNMSSLELGDSALYFCASRRYLTRDRDYGYTFGSGTRLTVV.

Notes on this clone: One junction end disagrees with the germline gene, perhaps due to a read error. J is TRBJ2-1 and V is TRBV4-3; 11 bases are a match to TRBD2. Germline lookup yields CDR1 LGHNA and CDR2 YSLEER. The CDR3 is 17 residues long. The CDR3 bases are TGCGCCAGCAGCCGGGGGCCTAGCGGGAGGCAGTACAATGCGCAGTTCTTC. Translating gives CASSRGPSGRQYNAQFF.

The rearrangement uses TRBV13 and TRBJ1-5, with D unresolved. This CDR3 comprises 13 residues. CDR1 and CDR2 from the germline V gene are PRHDT and FYEKMQ (reference sequence). V lost 2 bases, J lost 7 bases, and 9 bases lay in between. The CDR3 loop is CASSLKGLQPQHF. The CDR3 bases are TGTGCCAGCAGCTTAAAAGGTTTACAGCCCCAGCATTTT.

The CDR3 DNA reads TGTGCCAGCAGTGTTCTTGCCTCCAGGAGTGGCTACACCTTC. Translated: CASSVLASRSGYTF. The rearrangement joins TRBV2 to TRBJ1-2; D gene unclear. V dropped 4 bases and J dropped 7 bases, with 16 bases sitting between them. This CDR3 comprises 14 residues. Germline V CDR1 and CDR2: SNHLY, FYNNEI.

The chain combines TRBV6-6 with TRBJ2-1; 8 bases are shared with TRBD2. The CDR3 runs to 16 residues. V lost 6 bases and J lost 5; bases outside the gene matches: 12. The germline gives CDR1 MNHNY, CDR2 SVGAGI (reference sequence). CDR3 nucleotide sequence: TGTGCCAGCAGCCCCGGGGGGGCGGGACGAGACAATGAGCAGTTCTTC. This translates into CASSPGGAGRDNEQFF.

In this sample, this clone turned up a few times. V gene TRBV11-2 combines with J gene TRBJ2-5; D is tentatively TRBD1 or TRBD2 (5 bases each). In germline, CDR1 is SGHAT, CDR2 FQNNGV. The length of the CDR3 is 14 residues. The germline V and J ends were trimmed by 8 bases and 3 bases, with 16 bases remaining between them. CDR3 bases: TGTGCCAGCGGCACTCACCTGGGGGAAGAGACCCAGTACTTC. As protein: CASGTHLGEETQYF.

The chain links TRBV5-4 to TRBJ2-7; no definite D call. V was clipped by 0 bases and J by 2 bases, with 12 bases between them. In germline, CDR1 is SGHNT, CDR2 YYREEE (reference sequence). The CDR3 consists of 15 residues. The CDR3: CASSLGPANPYEQYF. In DNA, the CDR3 is TGTGCCAGCAGCTTGGGCCCGGCCAACCCCTACGAGCAGTACTTC.

This clone was detected only once. The genes are TRBV27 and TRBJ2-7, with TRBD1 matching 7 bases. The V and J ends lost 2 bases and 2 bases, in that order; junction bases with no gene match: 9. This CDR3 is built from 16 residues. Germline CDR1 is MNHEY and CDR2 is SMNVEV (reference sequence). The CDR3 nucleotides are TGTGCCAGCAGTTTACGTGCGTTGGGACAGACCTACGAGCAGTACTTC. Translated, it gives CASSLRALGQTYEQYF.

The chain uses TRBV12-3 or TRBV12-4 and TRBJ1-1; unclear D gene. This CDR3 is 12 amino acids long. Trimming removed 7 bases from V and 3 bases from J, with 9 bases in between. This CDR3 reads CASTLGYTEAFF. The CDR3, as DNA: TGTGCCAGCACCCTAGGGTACACTGAAGCTTTCTTT.

The chain has TRBV27 and TRBJ2-1; D uncertain. CDR3 length: 16 residues. Germline CDR1 reads MNHEY; CDR2 reads SMNVEV (reference sequence). V dropped 6 bases and J dropped 0 bases, with 15 bases sitting between them. The CDR3 reads CASSRNSFSSYNEQFF. In DNA form, the CDR3 reads TGTGCCAGCAGCCGAAATAGCTTTAGCTCCTACAATGAGCAGTTCTTC.

The genes are TRBV6-1 and TRBJ1-3, with TRBD1 as a possible D gene (5 bases). Per the germline V gene, CDR1 is MNHNS and CDR2 is SASEGT. Trimming took 3 bases from V and 4 from J, leaving 10 bases between them. This CDR3 is built from 14 residues. In DNA form, the CDR3 reads TGTGCCAGCAGTGATCGGCAGGGAGGAAACACCATATATTTT. It specifies CASSDRQGGNTIYF.

This chain uses TRBV30 with TRBJ2-5; TRBD1 is a possible D gene (5 bases). CDR1 and CDR2 from the germline V gene are GTSNPN and SVGIG (reference sequence). The CDR3 loop spans 15 amino acids. Trimming removed 2 bases at V and 7 bases at J, with 20 bases between. CDR3 sequence reads: CAWSKWGVTGGTQYF. CDR3 bases: TGTGCCTGGAGTAAGTGGGGCGTAACCGGTGGGACCCAGTACTTC.

The V gene is TRBV3-1 (or the pseudogene TRBV3-2), the J gene TRBJ2-3; unclear D gene. Per germline, CDR1 LGHDT and CDR2 YNNKEL (reference sequence). This CDR3 region has 14 residues. With 0 bases removed from V and 3 bases from J, the gap between germline ends came to 7 bases. The DNA of the CDR3 is TGTGCCAGCAGCCAAGAGGGTGTTACAGATACGCAGTATTTT. It codes for CASSQEGVTDTQYF.